A single sample gave rise to the 32 T cell receptor beta chains below, sequenced in a study of beta chain features in type 1 diabetes. All of the isolated RNA was reverse transcribed, so expressed TCRB transcripts were sequenced. Produced via immunoSEQ multiplex PCR; TCRdb's table is partial and in-frame only. The data hold roughly 250,000 clones, with 9.6% observed a single time. Sequencing was carried out using naive CD4+ T cells from blood. Every receptor here comes from a young woman in good health.

This clone has a handful of counts. The chain recombines TRBV18 with TRBJ2-5; unclear D gene. CDR1 is KGHSH, CDR2 LQKENI, per germline. V lost 2 bases to trimming and J lost 0 bases, with 4 bases between them. The CDR3 runs to 13 residues. The CDR3 nucleotides are TGTGCCAGCTCACCATATAACCAAGAGACCCAGTACTTC. Protein: CASSPYNQETQYF. The complete variable domain, with remaining parts taken from reference TRBV18 and TRBJ2-5, reads NAGVMQNPRHLVRRRGQEARLRCSPMKGHSHVYWYRQLPEEGLKFMVYLQKENIIDESGMPKERFSAEFPKEGPSILRIQQVVRGDSAAYFCASSPYNQETQYFGPGTRLLVL.

This clone was counted a few times. The chain joins TRBV4-1 to TRBJ1-2; TRBD1 matches at 10 bases. The CDR3 sequence is 15 residues long. Germline V gene sequence: CDR1 MGHRA, CDR2 YSYEKL. The V gene end was trimmed by 0 bases and the J gene end by 6 bases; junction bases not matched to a gene: 4. Here the CDR3 reads CASSQDSGQGNGYTF. The CDR3 DNA sequence: TGCGCCAGCAGCCAAGATTCGGGACAGGGGAATGGCTACACCTTC.

This clone was observed a few times. The V call is TRBV6-6, the J call TRBJ2-2, with unresolved D. Trimming took 7 bases from V and 2 from J, leaving 14 bases between them. Looked up from germline, CDR1 is MNHNY and CDR2 is SVGAGI (reference sequence). The CDR3 totals 15 residues. In nucleotides, the CDR3 is TGTGCCAGCACCTCGGTTTCGCCAAACACCGGGGAGCTGTTTTTT. It codes for CASTSVSPNTGELFF.

This clone was counted between two and nine times. This chain links TRBV14 with TRBJ2-7; unclear D gene. The V gene lost 5 bases and the J gene lost 5 bases, with 7 bases spanning the gap. The CDR3 runs 11 residues. CDR1 is SGHDN and CDR2 is FVKESK in the germline V gene. The CDR3 DNA reads TGTGCCAGCAGCTTGCGCCACGAGCAGTACTTC. Translating gives CASSLRHEQYF.

This clone occurred a few times. V usage is TRBV5-1 and J usage is TRBJ1-3; D is possibly TRBD1 (6 bases). The germline gives CDR1 SGHRS, CDR2 YFSETQ. This CDR3 is built from 17 residues. Trimming left V 4 bases short and J 1 base short, with 18 bases between. The CDR3: CASSPAVAGESGNTIYF. CDR3 sequence (DNA): TGCGCCAGCAGCCCCGCCGTGGCAGGGGAGTCTGGAAACACCATATATTTT. The whole variable domain, remainder taken from reference TRBV5-1 and TRBJ1-3, is KAGVTQTPRYLIKTRGQQVTLSCSPISGHRSVSWYQQTPGQGLQFLFEYFSETQRNKGNFPGRFSGRQFSNSRSEMNVSTLELGDSALYLCASSPAVAGESGNTIYFGEGSWLTVV.

The V gene is TRBV30, the J gene TRBJ1-1; no clear D gene. Between the trimmed V and J ends, which lost 0 bases and 0 bases, there was a span of 11 bases. Per the germline V gene, CDR1 is GTSNPN and CDR2 is SVGIG (reference sequence). This CDR3 comprises 15 residues. The CDR3 is CAWSVPGNMNTEAFF. The CDR3 bases are TGTGCCTGGAGTGTACCGGGGAACATGAACACTGAAGCTTTCTTT.

The chain joins TRBV7-2 to TRBJ2-7, with 9 bases identical to TRBD2. Germline CDR1 SGHTA, CDR2 FQGNSA. The CDR3 has 17 residues. V lost 3 bases, J lost 4 bases, and 13 bases stayed unmatched. CDR3 nucleotides: TGTGCCAGCAGCTTCGAACTACGGCCTAGCGGGAATTACGAGCAGTACTTC. Protein: CASSFELRPSGNYEQYF. Filled out from reference TRBV7-2 and TRBJ2-7, the complete variable domain reads GAGVSQSPSNKVTEKGKDVELRCDPISGHTALYWYRQSLGQGLEFLIYFQGNSAPDKSGLPSDRFSAERTGGSVSTLTIQRTQQEDSAVYLCASSFELRPSGNYEQYFGPGTRLTVT.

This clone was counted between two and nine times. This sequence joins TRBV7-3 and TRBJ2-4; 12 bases are a match to TRBD2. CDR3 length: 18 amino acids. The germline CDR1 and CDR2 sequences are SGHTA and FQGTGA. V trimming: 1 base; J trimming: 3 bases; junction bases outside the gene matches: 7. The CDR3 DNA is TGTGCCAGCAGCTTAAGGACTAGCGGGATGAGTGGCAAAAACATTCAGTACTTC. Translating gives CASSLRTSGMSGKNIQYF.

The chain combines TRBV6-1 with TRBJ2-5; no reliable D call. Germline lookup yields CDR1 MNHNS and CDR2 SASEGT. V was cut by 6 bases and J by 0 bases, with 2 bases left in between. CDR3 length: 11 amino acids. DNA for the CDR3: TGTGCCAGCAGCAACCAAGAGACCCAGTACTTC. It yields the protein CASSNQETQYF.

CDR3 DNA sequence: TGTGCCAGCAGTCGAAGGTCCCCCGGGACAGCGAACACCGGGGAGCTGTTTTTT. This gives the protein CASSRRSPGTANTGELFF. The rearrangement uses TRBV27 and TRBJ2-2; 7 bases agree with TRBD1. V was clipped by 5 bases and J by 0 bases; unmatched bases: 12. The CDR3 spans 18 residues. Germline V gives CDR1 MNHEY, CDR2 SMNVEV (reference sequence).

This clone was found many times. This rearrangement joins TRBV30 to TRBJ2-7, with D uncertain. The CDR3 consists of 14 residues. The ends were cut back, 0 bases at V and 4 bases at J, with 13 bases in the middle. The germline V gene has CDR1 GTSNPN and CDR2 SVGIG (reference sequence). In DNA form, the CDR3 reads TGTGCCTGGAGTGTCGGAGTCTTCGGATACGAGCAGTACTTC. Protein: CAWSVGVFGYEQYF. Full variable domain (remainder filled in from reference TRBV30 and TRBJ2-7): SQTIHQWPATLVQPVGSPLSLECTVEGTSNPNLYWYRQAAGRGLQLLFYSVGIGQISSEVPQNLSASRPQDRQFILSSKKLLLSDSGFYLCAWSVGVFGYEQYFGPGTRLTVT.

The V gene is TRBV11-2, the J gene TRBJ2-1; 9 bases match TRBD2. The V gene end was trimmed by 5 bases and the J gene end by 2 bases; junction bases not matched to a gene: 10. CDR3 size: 17 residues. Germline CDR1 and CDR2: SGHAT and FQNNGV. CDR3 region: CASSPRFGGRAYNEQFF. The CDR3 DNA follows: TGTGCCAGCAGCCCCCGATTTGGCGGGAGGGCCTACAATGAGCAGTTCTTC.

The rearrangement uses TRBV7-9 and TRBJ2-7; 10 bases map to TRBD1. V gave up 4 bases and J gave up 2 bases; unmatched junction bases: 8. Germline V lookup: CDR1 SEHNR, CDR2 FQNEAQ (reference sequence). The CDR3 sequence is 16 residues long. The CDR3 spells CASSSSPGQGAYEQYF. The CDR3 bases are TGTGCCAGCAGCTCGAGTCCCGGACAGGGGGCCTACGAGCAGTACTTC.

This clone was counted only a few times. The J gene is TRBJ2-7, the V gene TRBV10-3; D might be TRBD2 (7 bases). Deletions cut 2 bases from V and 0 bases from J, with 11 bases between. There are 15 residues in the CDR3. Germline-derived CDR1 and CDR2 are ENHRY and SYGVKD. The CDR3 DNA follows: TGTGCCATCAGTGAGGAAAGGGGGGGCTCCTACGAGCAGTACTTC. Protein sequence: CAISEERGGSYEQYF.

The rearrangement joins TRBV11-1 to TRBJ2-5, with 7 bases matching TRBD2. V was pared by 1 base and J by 4 bases, with 6 bases of the junction left unmatched. CDR3 length: 15 amino acids. The germline V gene has CDR1 SGHAT and CDR2 FQDESV (reference sequence). The CDR3 loop is CASSLDRAGRETQYF. Here the CDR3 DNA reads TGTGCCAGCAGCTTAGACCGAGCGGGAAGAGAGACCCAGTACTTC.

Only a few counts were recorded for this clone. The chain is built from TRBV5-1 and TRBJ2-2, with 8 positions matching TRBD1. The CDR3 extends over 15 amino acids. The ends lost 2 bases at V and 4 bases at J; junction bases unmatched: 4. Germline assignment: CDR1 SGHRS and CDR2 YFSETQ. The CDR3 spells CASSFGQGGTGELFF. CDR3 coding DNA: TGCGCCAGCAGCTTCGGACAGGGAGGCACCGGGGAGCTGTTTTTT. The entire variable domain, with the rest obtained from reference TRBV5-1 and TRBJ2-2, is as follows: KAGVTQTPRYLIKTRGQQVTLSCSPISGHRSVSWYQQTPGQGLQFLFEYFSETQRNKGNFPGRFSGRQFSNSRSEMNVSTLELGDSALYLCASSFGQGGTGELFFGEGSRLTVL.

In this sample, this clone turned up a few times. The V and J genes are TRBV30 and TRBJ1-2; D not resolved. The CDR3 is 14 residues long. Germline CDR1 GTSNPN, CDR2 SVGIG (reference sequence). V lost 6 bases and J 4 bases, leaving 18 bases between the germline ends. The CDR3 sequence is CACTTKQLAYGYTF. The CDR3 DNA follows: TGTGCCTGTACTACCAAGCAGCTTGCCTATGGCTACACCTTC. The variable domain in full, with the rest retrieved from reference TRBV30 and TRBJ1-2, is SQTIHQWPATLVQPVGSPLSLECTVEGTSNPNLYWYRQAAGRGLQLLFYSVGIGQISSEVPQNLSASRPQDRQFILSSKKLLLSDSGFYLCACTTKQLAYGYTFGSGTRLTVV.

The chain carries TRBV27 and TRBJ1-5; TRBD1 might be the D (6 bases). Germline loops: CDR1 MNHEY, CDR2 SMNVEV (reference sequence). The CDR3 sequence is 16 residues long. V was shortened by 5 bases and J by 0 bases, with 14 bases between the two germline ends. CDR3 bases: TGTGCCAGCAGTAAACAGGGAGGGTATAGCAATCAGCCCCAGCATTTT. It specifies CASSKQGGYSNQPQHF.

This clone has a handful of counts. The chain couples TRBV19 to TRBJ1-1; possibly TRBD1 for D (5 bases). Germline V gene data show CDR1 as LNHDA and CDR2 as SQIVND (reference sequence). Trimming removed 4 bases at V and 2 bases at J, with 8 bases between. CDR3 length equals 13 residues. CDR3 DNA: TGTGCCAGTAGTAAGACAGCAAACACTGAAGCTTTCTTT. It translates to CASSKTANTEAFF.

There are a few counts of this clone. CDR3 DNA sequence: TGTGCCAGCAGCGCGGGACTAGCCGGCGGAAACGAGCAGTACTTC. Translation gives CASSAGLAGGNEQYF. The gene calls are TRBV9 and TRBJ2-7; 9 bases map to TRBD2. The CDR3 covers 15 residues. Germline V gene sequence: CDR1 SGDLS, CDR2 YYNGEE. Unmatched junction bases numbered 9, after V lost 3 bases and J lost 5 bases.

This clone was seen a handful of times. The genes are TRBV7-9 and TRBJ2-3; 7 nucleotides line up with TRBD1. The CDR3 is 17 residues long. Looked up from germline, CDR1 is SEHNR and CDR2 is FQNEAQ (reference sequence). The V segment lost 4 bases and the J segment 6 bases; nucleotides outside the gene matches: 16. The CDR3 coding sequence is TGTGCCAGCAGCTCGCGCCCGACAGGGCCCCTCGGGGATACGCAGTATTTT. Translated, it gives CASSSRPTGPLGDTQYF. The full variable domain, completed using reference TRBV7-9 and TRBJ2-3, is DTGVSQNPRHKITKRGQNVTFRCDPISEHNRLYWYRQTLGQGPEFLTYFQNEAQLEKSRLLSDRFSAERPKGSFSTLEIQRTEQGDSAMYLCASSSRPTGPLGDTQYFGPGTRLTVL.

This clone was counted between two and nine times. CDR3 sequence reads: CASSAEAYTGELFF. The CDR3 DNA reads as TGTGCCAGCAGTGCTGAGGCGTACACCGGGGAGCTGTTTTTT. The chain employs TRBV2 and TRBJ2-2; unclear D gene. The germline V gene has CDR1 SNHLY and CDR2 FYNNEI. The CDR3 is made up of 14 amino acids. V lost 4 bases, J lost 3 bases, and 9 bases lay in between.

The chain uses TRBV6-1 and TRBJ1-5; 10 bases line up with TRBD1. Trimming cost V 8 bases and J 7 bases; bases outside gene matches: 5. This CDR3 is built from 13 residues. Per the germline V gene, CDR1 is MNHNS and CDR2 is SASEGT. The CDR3 reads CASGTGAHQPQHF. The CDR3 DNA reads as TGTGCCAGCGGGACAGGGGCACACCAGCCCCAGCATTTT.

This clone has only a few counts. The chain links TRBV7-9 to TRBJ1-6, with TRBD1 matching over 7 bases. The CDR3 is made up of 17 amino acids. Germline lookup yields CDR1 SEHNR and CDR2 FQNEAQ (reference sequence). After removal of 3 bases from V and 10 bases from J, the junction contained 15 bases not matched to a gene. CDR3 coding DNA: TGTGCCAGCAGCTTTCCCGCCGACGGGACAGACAAGTCACCCCTCCACTTT. Translating gives CASSFPADGTDKSPLHF. The entire variable domain, with the rest obtained from reference TRBV7-9 and TRBJ1-6, is as follows: DTGVSQNPRHKITKRGQNVTFRCDPISEHNRLYWYRQTLGQGPEFLTYFQNEAQLEKSRLLSDRFSAERPKGSFSTLEIQRTEQGDSAMYLCASSFPADGTDKSPLHFGNGTRLTVT.

This clone was seen only a few times. This sequence joins TRBV25-1 and TRBJ2-7; 11 bases line up with TRBD1. The germline V gene encodes CDR1 MGHDK and CDR2 SYGVNS. The CDR3 totals 14 residues. V dropped 7 bases and J dropped 6; count of bases not matched to a gene: 8. The CDR3 nucleotides are TGTGCCAGCACCGAACAGGGACAGGGGGGCGAGCAGTACTTC. It translates to CASTEQGQGGEQYF.

This clone has just a few counts. This chain joins TRBV18 and TRBJ2-1; 12 nucleotides align to TRBD2. V gave up 8 bases and J gave up 6 bases; unmatched junction bases: 5. There are 14 residues in the CDR3. Looked up from germline, CDR1 is KGHSH and CDR2 is LQKENI. The DNA of the CDR3 is TGTGCCAGCACTAGCGGGGGGACCGCCAATGAGCAGTTCTTC. This sequence encodes CASTSGGTANEQFF.

The CDR3 bases are TGTGCCAGCAGCGTAGCCGGGACAGGGTCAGATACGCAGTATTTT. It is translated as CASSVAGTGSDTQYF. The chain recombines TRBV9 with TRBJ2-3, with TRBD1 matching 9 bases. In germline, CDR1 is SGDLS, CDR2 YYNGEE. The CDR3 spans 15 residues. Germline trimming cut 0 bases from V and 4 bases from J; bases unmatched to any gene: 3.

The sample holds a few counts of this clone. The chain uses TRBV5-8 and TRBJ2-5, with D perhaps TRBD2 (5 bases). Trimming took 0 bases from V and 5 from J, leaving 8 bases between them. Germline CDR1 SGHTS, CDR2 YDEGEE. The CDR3 extends over 13 amino acids. CDR3 protein: CASSLGWRETQYF. CDR3 bases: TGTGCCAGCAGCTTGGGCTGGAGGGAGACCCAGTACTTC.

This clone was observed many times. The chain links TRBV7-9 to TRBJ2-1; 10 bases align to TRBD2. This CDR3 is built from 17 residues. Germline V gene sequence: CDR1 SEHNR, CDR2 FQNEAQ (reference sequence). V was clipped by 0 bases and J by 7 bases; unmatched bases: 9. CDR3 protein: CASSLAIGIAGGNEQFF. The CDR3 bases are TGTGCCAGCAGCTTAGCGATAGGAATAGCGGGAGGTAATGAGCAGTTCTTC.

As to this clone: Germline is not matched at one junction end, which may reflect a read error. The V gene is TRBV7-7, the J gene TRBJ2-5; no clear D gene. The CDR3 length is 13 residues. Germline CDR1 and CDR2: SSHAT and FNYEAQ (reference sequence). CDR3 region: CASSQDIQETQYF. The CDR3 coding sequence is TGTGCTAGCAGCCAAGACATACAAGAGACCCAGTACTTC.

This clone occurred a few times. The genes are TRBV6-1 and TRBJ2-3, with TRBD1 matching over 7 bases. The CDR3 runs 14 residues. The V segment lost 6 bases and the J segment 0 bases; nucleotides outside the gene matches: 3. Germline-derived CDR1 and CDR2 are MNHNS and SASEGT. DNA of the CDR3: TGTGCCAGCAGGGAGACAGGGAGCACAGATACGCAGTATTTT. It codes for CASRETGSTDTQYF.

CDR3 sequence (DNA): TGTGCCAGCAGCCGAGGGGGGGCGTGGAACACTGAAGCTTTCTTT. As protein: CASSRGGAWNTEAFF. This chain uses TRBV9 with TRBJ1-1; weak D call: TRBD1 (6 bases). This CDR3 has 15 amino acids. Germline V gives CDR1 SGDLS, CDR2 YYNGEE. V shed 4 bases and J shed 1 base, with 14 bases lying between them.